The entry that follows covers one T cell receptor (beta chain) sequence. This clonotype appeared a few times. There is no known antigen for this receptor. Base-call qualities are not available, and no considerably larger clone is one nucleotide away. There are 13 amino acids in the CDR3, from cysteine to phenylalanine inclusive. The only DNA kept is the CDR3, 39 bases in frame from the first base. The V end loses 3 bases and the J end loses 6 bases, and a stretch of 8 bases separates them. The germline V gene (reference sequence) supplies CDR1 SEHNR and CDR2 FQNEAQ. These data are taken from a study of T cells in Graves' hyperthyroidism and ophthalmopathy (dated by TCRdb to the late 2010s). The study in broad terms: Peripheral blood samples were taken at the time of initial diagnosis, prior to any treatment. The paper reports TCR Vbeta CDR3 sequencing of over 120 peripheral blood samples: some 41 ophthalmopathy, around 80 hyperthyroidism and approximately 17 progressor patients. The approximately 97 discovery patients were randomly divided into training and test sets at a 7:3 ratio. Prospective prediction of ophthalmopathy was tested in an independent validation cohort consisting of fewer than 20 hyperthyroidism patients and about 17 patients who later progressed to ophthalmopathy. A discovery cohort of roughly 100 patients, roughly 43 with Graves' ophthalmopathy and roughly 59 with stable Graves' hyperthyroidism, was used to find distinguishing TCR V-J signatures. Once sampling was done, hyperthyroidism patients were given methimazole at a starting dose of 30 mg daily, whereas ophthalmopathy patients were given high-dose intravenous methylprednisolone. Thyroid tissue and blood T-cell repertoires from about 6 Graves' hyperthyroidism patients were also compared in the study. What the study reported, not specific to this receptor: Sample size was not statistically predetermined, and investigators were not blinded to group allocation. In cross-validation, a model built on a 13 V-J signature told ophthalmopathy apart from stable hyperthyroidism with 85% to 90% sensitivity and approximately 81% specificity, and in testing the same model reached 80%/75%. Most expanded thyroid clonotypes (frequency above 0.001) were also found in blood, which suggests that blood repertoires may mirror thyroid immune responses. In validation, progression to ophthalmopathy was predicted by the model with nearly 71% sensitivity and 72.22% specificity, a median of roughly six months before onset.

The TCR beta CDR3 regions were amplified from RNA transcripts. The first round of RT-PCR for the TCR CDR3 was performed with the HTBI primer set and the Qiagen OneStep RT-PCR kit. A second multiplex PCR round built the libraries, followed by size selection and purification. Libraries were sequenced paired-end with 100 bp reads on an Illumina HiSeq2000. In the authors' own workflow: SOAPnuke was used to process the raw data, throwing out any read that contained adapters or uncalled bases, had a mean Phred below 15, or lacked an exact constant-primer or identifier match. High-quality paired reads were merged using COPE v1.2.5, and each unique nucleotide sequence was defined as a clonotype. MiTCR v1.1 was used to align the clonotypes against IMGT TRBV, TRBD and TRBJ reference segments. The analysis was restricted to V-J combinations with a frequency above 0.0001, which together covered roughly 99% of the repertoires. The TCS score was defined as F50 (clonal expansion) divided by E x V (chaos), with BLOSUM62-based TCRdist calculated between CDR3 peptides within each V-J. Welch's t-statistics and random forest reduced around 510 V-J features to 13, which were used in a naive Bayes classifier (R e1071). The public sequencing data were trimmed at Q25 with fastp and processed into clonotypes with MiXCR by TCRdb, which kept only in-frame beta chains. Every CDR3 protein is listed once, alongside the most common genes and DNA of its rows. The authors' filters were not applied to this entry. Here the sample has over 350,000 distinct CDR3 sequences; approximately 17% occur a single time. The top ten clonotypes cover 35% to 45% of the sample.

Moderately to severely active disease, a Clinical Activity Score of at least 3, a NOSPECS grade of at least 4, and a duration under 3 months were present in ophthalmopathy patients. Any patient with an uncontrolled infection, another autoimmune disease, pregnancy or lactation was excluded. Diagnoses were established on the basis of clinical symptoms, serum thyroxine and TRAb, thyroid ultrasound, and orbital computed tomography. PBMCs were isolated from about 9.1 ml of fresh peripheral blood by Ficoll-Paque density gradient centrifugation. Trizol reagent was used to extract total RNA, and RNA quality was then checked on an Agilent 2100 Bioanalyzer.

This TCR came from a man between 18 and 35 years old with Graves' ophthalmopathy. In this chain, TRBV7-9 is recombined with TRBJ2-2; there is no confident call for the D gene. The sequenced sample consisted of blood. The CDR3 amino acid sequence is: CASSLLQPGELFF. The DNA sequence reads TGTGCCAGCAGCTTGTTACAGCCCGGGGAGCTGTTTTTT.